The next 32 T cell receptor beta chains were all read from a single sample in a study of blood T cells in healthy people across ages. Primed by a sample-barcoded 5' primer and a J-beta primer mix, a second PCR proceeded for about 7 to 11 cycles. MiXCR, run by TCRdb on the 5' RACE reads, gives a single entry per CDR3 protein. Of around 990,000 distinct CDR3 sequences in the sample, 30% to 40% were seen once. Sequenced: blood. Source of these receptors: a man younger than 35 in good health.

The chain combines TRBV20-1 with TRBJ1-6; 7 nucleotides match TRBD1. The CDR3 has 16 amino acids. Germline lookup yields CDR1 DFQATT and CDR2 SNEGSKA (reference sequence). Losses at the gene ends were 0 bases for V and 8 bases for J; bases not matched to a gene: 10. In DNA form, the CDR3 reads TGCAGTGCTAGAGATAGGGGAGGGGGCGAAGATTCACCCCTCCACTTT. The encoded protein is CSARDRGGGEDSPLHF.

Points on this clonotype: This may be a read error: a much more frequent sequence differs by one nucleotide. The chain carries TRBV12-3 or TRBV12-4 and TRBJ2-7; the D gene is possibly TRBD1 (6 bases). V was shortened by 5 bases and J by 3 bases, with 11 bases between the two germline ends. The CDR3 runs to 13 residues. CDR3 protein: CASSAQGGYEQYF. As DNA, the CDR3 is TGTGCCAGCAGTGCCCAAGGGGGCTACGAGCAGTACTTC.

This clonotype has at least ten counts. The chain joins TRBV2 to TRBJ2-5; D gene ambiguous. V lost 4 bases to trimming and J lost 5 bases, with 5 bases between them. The CDR3 spans 11 residues. Per the germline V gene, CDR1 is SNHLY and CDR2 is FYNNEI. The DNA of the CDR3 is TGTGCCAGCAGTGCGCGGGAGACCCAGTACTTC. As protein: CASSARETQYF.

This clonotype was detected a few times. The rearrangement joins TRBV27 to TRBJ1-5; D gene ambiguous. Germline CDR1 and CDR2: MNHEY and SMNVEV (reference sequence). This CDR3 has 14 amino acids. Trimming took 3 bases from V and 6 from J, leaving 12 bases between them. DNA of the CDR3: TGTGCCAGCAGTTTTAGAGGGTCGGGTCAGCCCCAGCATTTT. Its protein is CASSFRGSGQPQHF.

This clonotype was detected a few times. The V and J genes are TRBV7-2 and TRBJ1-2; perhaps TRBD1 as D (5 bases). CDR3 length: 13 amino acids. V was pared by 1 base and J by 8 bases, with 11 bases between. CDR1 and CDR2 from the germline V gene are SGHTA and FQGNSA. CDR3 sequence (DNA): TGTGCCAGCAGCTTAGTAGCGGAGGGGGGCTACACCTTC. Encoded protein: CASSLVAEGGYTF.

This clonotype has more than one count but fewer than ten. The chain couples TRBV20-1 to TRBJ2-7; the match to TRBD1 covers 11 bases. V was pared by 4 bases and J by 6 bases, with 20 bases of the junction left unmatched. The V gene's germline CDR1 is DFQATT and CDR2 SNEGSKA (reference sequence). The CDR3 is 18 residues long. The chain's CDR3 is CSAILARDRGFLGREQYF. CDR3 bases: TGCAGTGCTATCCTCGCCCGGGACAGGGGGTTTTTGGGGCGCGAGCAGTACTTC.

This clonotype was found a few times. This chain uses TRBV7-2 with TRBJ1-1, with 10 bases matching TRBD1. Germline V lookup: CDR1 SGHTA, CDR2 FQGNSA. V shed 3 bases, J shed 4 bases, and the junction held 5 bases outside the gene matches. The CDR3 runs to 15 residues. The CDR3 spells CASSLTGGASTEAFF. In DNA form, the CDR3 reads TGTGCCAGCAGCTTGACAGGGGGCGCGAGCACTGAAGCTTTCTTT.

V and J are TRBV4-1 and TRBJ1-5, with unresolved D. V was trimmed by 8 bases and J by 4 bases, leaving 18 bases between them. This CDR3 is built from 15 residues. Germline V gene sequence: CDR1 MGHRA, CDR2 YSYEKL. As DNA, the CDR3 is TGCGCCAGCCGAAACCCGGACCGACCTAATCAGCCCCAGCATTTT. Encoded protein: CASRNPDRPNQPQHF.

This clonotype was counted a few times. V usage is TRBV5-5 and J usage is TRBJ1-2; D uncertain. The germline V and J ends were trimmed by 0 bases and 7 bases, with 16 bases remaining between them. The CDR3 contains 15 residues. The germline V gene has CDR1 SGHKS and CDR2 YYEKEE (reference sequence). The CDR3 loop reads CASSLVSVEKVGYTF. The CDR3 DNA reads TGTGCCAGCAGCTTGGTGTCAGTCGAGAAGGTTGGCTACACCTTC.

V and J are TRBV9 and TRBJ2-7, with TRBD2 matching over 9 bases. CDR1 and CDR2 (germline): SGDLS, YYNGEE. The CDR3 runs 15 residues. V was clipped by 4 bases and J by 1 base; unmatched bases: 6. The CDR3 reads CASSPSGGLSYEQYF. The CDR3 region has the DNA TGTGCCAGCAGCCCCAGCGGGGGGCTTTCCTACGAGCAGTACTTC.

This clonotype was seen just once. This chain joins TRBV6-5 and TRBJ1-6; 11 bases map to TRBD1. Germline-derived CDR1 and CDR2 are MNHEY and SVGAGI. V trimming: 4 bases; J trimming: 10 bases; junction bases outside the gene matches: 3. The CDR3 length is 14 residues. CDR3: CASSWTGGTSPLHF. The CDR3, as DNA: TGTGCCAGCAGTTGGACAGGGGGCACCTCACCCCTCCACTTT.

This clonotype was recorded a few times. The J gene is TRBJ2-1, the V gene TRBV6-5; 8 positions match TRBD1. This CDR3 has 15 residues. Germline CDR1 MNHEY, CDR2 SVGAGI. V trimming: 6 bases; J trimming: 3 bases; junction bases outside the gene matches: 7. Written as DNA, the CDR3 is TGTGCCAGCAGAAGCGACAGGGGCGACTACAATGAGCAGTTCTTC. Translated, it gives CASRSDRGDYNEQFF.

V gene TRBV6-2 or TRBV6-3 combines with J gene TRBJ1-5; no clear D gene. Germline V gene lookup returns CDR1 MNHEY and CDR2 SVGEGT. V lost 6 bases to trimming and J lost 10 bases, with 16 bases between them. The CDR3 is 13 residues long. CDR3 nucleotides: TGTGCCAGCAGGACAAGTCCTGGCGCTCCCCAGCATTTT. Translated, it gives CASRTSPGAPQHF.

This clonotype has only a few counts. CDR3 in DNA: TGTGCCTGCCGAGGGGGGGGAACAGGTCAGCCCCAGCATTTT. Protein: CACRGGGTGQPQHF. The chain is built from TRBV30 and TRBJ1-5, with a weak D call TRBD1 (6 bases). This CDR3 region has 14 residues. V was pared by 6 bases and J by 6 bases, with 18 bases between. Germline CDR1 and CDR2: GTSNPN and SVGIG (reference sequence). The full variable domain, completed using reference TRBV30 and TRBJ1-5, is SQTIHQWPATLVQPVGSPLSLECTVEGTSNPNLYWYRQAAGRGLQLLFYSVGIGQISSEVPQNLSASRPQDRQFILSSKKLLLSDSGFYLCACRGGGTGQPQHFGDGTRLSIL.

The gene calls are TRBV10-3 and TRBJ2-2; 8 bases align to TRBD1. The V and J ends lost 10 bases and 3 bases, in that order; junction bases with no gene match: 4. The germline gives CDR1 ENHRY, CDR2 SYGVKD. The CDR3 contains 13 residues. The CDR3 nucleotides read TGTGCCAAAGGACAGGGTGACACCGGGGAGCTGTTTTTT. Amino acid sequence: CAKGQGDTGELFF.

V usage is TRBV20-1 and J usage is TRBJ1-1, with a weak D call TRBD1 (5 bases). CDR3 length: 17 amino acids. Germline CDR1 and CDR2: DFQATT and SNEGSKA (reference sequence). The germline V and J ends were trimmed by 5 bases and 0 bases, with 22 bases remaining between them. CDR3 sequence: CSAFTLKYGGMNTEAFF. The CDR3 bases are TGCAGTGCTTTCACCTTAAAGTACGGGGGGATGAACACTGAAGCTTTCTTT.

The chain employs TRBV7-2 and TRBJ2-7, with D unclear. Germline V gene lookup returns CDR1 SGHTA and CDR2 FQGNSA. The V and J ends lost 4 bases and 0 bases respectively, with 16 bases between them. This CDR3 has 16 residues. The CDR3 bases are TGTGCCAGCAGCTCTGGACCGCTACATAACTCCTACGAGCAGTACTTC. Protein: CASSSGPLHNSYEQYF.

V is TRBV19 and J is TRBJ2-4; 7 bases align to TRBD2. Trimming removed 3 bases from V and 13 bases from J; junction bases left unmatched: 12. CDR3 size: 14 residues. Germline assignment: CDR1 LNHDA and CDR2 SQIVND (reference sequence). CDR3: CASSIPGERREQYF. In nucleotides, the CDR3 is TGTGCCAGTAGTATCCCCGGGGAGAGGCGGGAGCAGTACTTC.

This rearrangement joins TRBV2 to TRBJ1-4; 7 bases match TRBD1. The germline V gene encodes CDR1 SNHLY and CDR2 FYNNEI. With V trimmed by 1 base and J by 8 bases, 10 bases remained unmatched. CDR3 length: 16 amino acids. The chain's CDR3 is CASSEEASDRVEKLFF. CDR3 nucleotides: TGTGCCAGCAGTGAAGAAGCGTCAGACAGGGTGGAAAAACTGTTTTTT.

The CDR3: CASSLKRGLAAYNEQYF. The DNA of the CDR3 is TGTGCCAGCAGCCTAAAGCGAGGACTAGCGGCCTACAATGAGCAGTACTTC. The rearrangement joins TRBV7-8 to TRBJ2-1, with TRBD2 identical over 10 bases. The J call may not be correct, given that the DNA end is closer to TRBJ2-7. Per germline, CDR1 SGHVS and CDR2 FQNEAQ. The length of the CDR3 is 17 residues.

V gene TRBV27 combines with J gene TRBJ2-7; D may be TRBD2 (6 bases). This CDR3 is 13 amino acids long. Germline assignment: CDR1 MNHEY and CDR2 SMNVEV (reference sequence). The CDR3 sequence is CAAGGTNSYEQYF. CDR3 sequence (DNA): TGTGCTGCGGGCGGGACCAACTCCTACGAGCAGTACTTC.

V usage is TRBV14 and J usage is TRBJ2-5, with TRBD2 matching over 10 bases. This CDR3 region has 15 residues. CDR1 is SGHDN, CDR2 FVKESK, per germline. With V trimmed by 0 bases and J by 10 bases, 8 bases remained unmatched. The CDR3 loop reads CASSQERAGGPFQYF. In DNA form, the CDR3 reads TGTGCCAGCAGCCAAGAGCGAGCGGGGGGGCCTTTCCAGTACTTC.

A note on this clonotype: A much larger clonotype is one base distant, so this may be a read error. The chain carries TRBV15 and TRBJ2-5, with a tentative D call TRBD1 (5 bases). The end of the DNA is better explained by TRBJ2-7, so the J call may be wrong. The CDR3 runs 12 residues. Germline CDR1 reads LNHNV; CDR2 reads YYDKDF (reference sequence). CDR3 protein: CAASSDSYEQYF. DNA for the CDR3: TGTGCCGCCTCTAGTGACAGCTACGAGCAGTACTTC.

The genes are TRBV29-1 and TRBJ2-3, with TRBD2 as a possible D gene (6 bases). V shed 5 bases and J shed 8 bases, with 11 bases lying between them. The CDR3 covers 11 residues. Germline CDR1 is SQVTM and CDR2 is ANQGSEA. CDR3 protein: CSVQGGGTQYF. The CDR3 nucleotides are TGCAGCGTTCAGGGAGGAGGTACGCAGTATTTT.

With regard to this clonotype: The junction departs from germline at one end; a sequencing error may be responsible. The CDR3 DNA sequence: TGTGCCAGCAGCGAGCGAAACCCTGGACTAGCGGCGCCGCAAAGCTCCTGCAATGAGCAGTTCTTC. This gives the protein CASSERNPGLAAPQSSCNEQFF. The J gene is TRBJ2-1, the V gene TRBV9, with 10 bases aligning to TRBD2. CDR3 length equals 22 residues. CDR1 SGDLS and CDR2 YYNGEE come from the germline V gene.

J is TRBJ1-4 and V is TRBV7-9, with D unclear. This CDR3 contains 15 residues. Trimming pared 4 bases from V and 1 base from J, leaving 10 bases between. Germline CDR1 and CDR2: SEHNR and FQNEAQ (reference sequence). Written as DNA, the CDR3 is TGTGCCAGCAGCTCCGCCGGTGTAACTAATGAAAAACTGTTTTTT. This sequence encodes CASSSAGVTNEKLFF.

The chain employs TRBV4-3 and TRBJ1-1, with D tentatively TRBD1 (6 bases). This CDR3 is 16 amino acids long. CDR1 LGHNA and CDR2 YSLEER come from the germline V gene. Between the trimmed V and J ends, which lost 1 base and 2 bases, there was a span of 14 bases. The CDR3 DNA reads as TGCGCCAGCAGCCAAGGCGCGGGACAAATTAACACTGAAGCTTTCTTT. This translates into CASSQGAGQINTEAFF.

This clonotype was seen more than once but under ten times. J is TRBJ2-6 and V is TRBV6-4; no definite D call. V was trimmed by 3 bases and J by 0 bases, leaving 12 bases between them. This CDR3 has 17 amino acids. Germline-derived CDR1 and CDR2 are MRHNA and SNTAGT. The CDR3 region is CASSEEQTDSGANVLTF. The CDR3 coding sequence is TGTGCCAGCAGTGAGGAACAGACGGACTCTGGGGCCAACGTCCTGACTTTC.

This clonotype was counted between two and nine times. The chain has TRBV20-1 and TRBJ2-5; D perhaps matches TRBD1 (5 bases). The closer fit of TRBJ2-7 to the DNA end suggests the J call may be wrong. The germline CDR1 and CDR2 sequences are DFQATT and SNEGSKA (reference sequence). The CDR3 has 14 amino acids. CDR3 DNA: TGCAGTGCTAGGATGCCAGGGAACCCGCACGAGCAGTACTTC. Residues: CSARMPGNPHEQYF.

This clonotype was seen a handful of times. This chain joins TRBV7-9 and TRBJ2-3; 8 bases align to TRBD2. This CDR3 region has 16 residues. With 5 bases clipped from V and 4 bases from J, the junction kept 11 bases outside the gene matches. The germline V gene encodes CDR1 SEHNR and CDR2 FQNEAQ (reference sequence). CDR3 in DNA: TGTGCCAGCAGCCGCCGTGTGTCTAGCGGGCCAGATACGCAGTATTTT. Amino acid sequence: CASSRRVSSGPDTQYF.

The J gene is TRBJ1-1, the V gene TRBV4-3, with a possible D match to TRBD1 (5 bases). V lost 3 bases and J lost 7, with 24 bases in between. The germline CDR1 and CDR2 sequences are LGHNA and YSLEER. This CDR3 is 17 amino acids long. CDR3 loop: CASSQGGSGVVTGEAFF. The CDR3 DNA sequence: TGCGCCAGCAGCCAGGGAGGATCGGGGGTTGTAACGGGTGAAGCTTTCTTT.

V gene TRBV14 combines with J gene TRBJ1-2; 9 nucleotides agree with TRBD1. The CDR3 covers 16 residues. V was clipped by 4 bases and J by 0 bases; unmatched bases: 6. CDR1 and CDR2 (germline): SGHDN, FVKESK. The CDR3 here is CASSPTRQGANYGYTF. The DNA of the CDR3 is TGTGCCAGCAGCCCAACCCGACAGGGGGCTAACTATGGCTACACCTTC.